The 32 T cell receptor beta chains below come from one sample, sequenced in a study of CD8 T cells in ankylosing spondylitis (dated by TCRdb to 2016 to 2017). The paper as a whole reports these results and caveats: A TCR beta motif of several highly homologous amino acid variants appeared characteristic of blood from ankylosing spondylitis patients.

The library came from 5' RACE. The instrument given in TCRdb is Illumina HiSeq 2500. The raw public reads went through TCRdb reprocessing: fastp at Q25, MiXCR clone calling, in-frame beta chains kept. Each CDR3 protein appears once, grouped with its most common genes and DNA. The sample table holds fewer than 550,000 distinct CDR3 sequences, of which roughly 5.2% were seen once. The ten largest clonotypes hold under 4.5% of the sample. These receptors lack a known antigen. Sequencing was performed on blood, either unsorted or a sorted T cell fraction (not recorded which). The receptors here all came from a male donor with ankylosing spondylitis.

The V and J genes are TRBV7-2 and TRBJ2-2, with D unclear. V was trimmed by 5 bases and J by 4 bases, leaving 11 bases between them. The germline V gene has CDR1 SGHTA and CDR2 FQGNSA. The CDR3 has 14 amino acids. DNA of the CDR3: TGTGCCAGCAGCATAAAGGCCGGCACCGGGGAGCTGTTTTTT. It is translated as CASSIKAGTGELFF.

This clonotype showed up many times. The chain uses TRBV20-1 and TRBJ2-3; 8 nucleotides align to TRBD1. The junction had 3 bases not matched to a gene; V was cut back by 7 bases and J by 0 bases. In germline, CDR1 is DFQATT, CDR2 SNEGSKA (reference sequence). This CDR3 is built from 13 residues. CDR3 DNA: TGCAGTGAATACAGGGGGAGCACAGATACGCAGTATTTT. It is translated as CSEYRGSTDTQYF.

This clonotype was recorded at least ten times. The genes are TRBV6-1 and TRBJ2-7; 10 bases line up with TRBD2. Losses at the gene ends were 7 bases for V and 5 bases for J; bases not matched to a gene: 8. Germline V gene sequence: CDR1 MNHNS, CDR2 SASEGT. The CDR3 consists of 14 residues. CDR3 sequence: CASTPSGGLNEQYF. DNA of the CDR3: TGTGCCAGCACCCCTAGCGGGGGATTAAACGAGCAGTACTTC.

This clonotype was recorded many times. This chain joins TRBV20-1 and TRBJ2-1; 8 nucleotides agree with TRBD2. With 1 base clipped from V and 4 bases from J, the junction kept 3 bases outside the gene matches. This CDR3 comprises 14 residues. Germline CDR1 DFQATT, CDR2 SNEGSKA (reference sequence). Written as DNA, the CDR3 is TGCAGTGCTAGAGTAGCGGGACGATACAATGAGCAGTTCTTC. It translates to CSARVAGRYNEQFF.

V is TRBV6-5 and J is TRBJ2-2; D remains unclear. V was shortened by 0 bases and J by 2 bases, with 13 bases between the two germline ends. This CDR3 is 17 amino acids long. CDR1 MNHEY and CDR2 SVGAGI come from the germline V gene. CDR3 protein: CASSYSKYHYNTGELFF. CDR3 DNA sequence: TGTGCCAGCAGTTACTCAAAATATCATTACAACACCGGGGAGCTGTTTTTT.

This clonotype was detected many times. This sequence joins TRBV24-1 and TRBJ2-7, with D uncertain. Deletions cut 3 bases from V and 3 bases from J, with 2 bases between. The CDR3 sequence is 11 residues long. Germline V lookup: CDR1 KGHDR, CDR2 SFDVKD. The CDR3: CATSDVYEQYF. The DNA of the CDR3 is TGTGCCACCAGTGATGTCTACGAGCAGTACTTC.

This clonotype was recorded at least ten times. CDR3 sequence reads: CASSQEVWSSTDTQYF. The CDR3 DNA is TGCGCCAGCAGCCAAGAGGTCTGGTCTAGCACAGATACGCAGTATTTT. The chain recombines TRBV4-3 with TRBJ2-3; D is uncertain. CDR1 is LGHNA and CDR2 is YSLEER in the germline V gene. The CDR3 runs to 16 residues. Deletions cut 0 bases from V and 0 bases from J, with 10 bases between.

This clonotype was counted ten times or more. V is TRBV11-1 and J is TRBJ2-5; D gene ambiguous. This CDR3 region has 12 residues. The germline V gene has CDR1 SGHAT and CDR2 FQDESV (reference sequence). With 4 bases removed from V and 4 bases from J, the gap between germline ends came to 7 bases. The chain's CDR3 is CASSSIGETQYF. The CDR3 region has the DNA TGTGCCAGCAGCTCCATTGGAGAGACCCAGTACTTC. The full variable domain, rest sourced from reference TRBV11-1 and TRBJ2-5, is EAEVAQSPRYKITEKSQAVAFWCDPISGHATLYWYRQILGQGPELLVQFQDESVVDDSQLPKDRFSAERLKGVDSTLKIQPAELGDSAMYLCASSSIGETQYFGPGTRLLVL.

In its sample, this clonotype was seen many times. This chain connects TRBV11-2 to TRBJ2-7; 10 positions agree with TRBD2. With 4 bases clipped from V and 6 bases from J, the junction kept 3 bases outside the gene matches. CDR1 is SGHAT and CDR2 is FQNNGV in the germline V gene. The CDR3 extends over 13 amino acids. The CDR3 bases are TGTGCCAGCAGCTGGGGACTAGCGAGCGAGCAGTACTTC. Protein sequence: CASSWGLASEQYF.

This clonotype has ten or more counts. The CDR3 region is CSATLIAGPYVETQYF. In nucleotides, the CDR3 is TGCAGTGCTACGCTCATAGCGGGTCCCTATGTAGAGACCCAGTACTTC. This chain connects TRBV20-1 to TRBJ2-5, with TRBD2 matching over 7 bases. This CDR3 spans 16 amino acids. V shed 4 bases, J shed 4 bases, and the junction held 15 bases outside the gene matches. Germline V gene data show CDR1 as DFQATT and CDR2 as SNEGSKA (reference sequence).

The table lists this clonotype with many counts. This chain links TRBV25-1 with TRBJ1-1, with D perhaps TRBD1 (5 bases). CDR1 and CDR2 from the germline V gene are MGHDK and SYGVNS. The V end lost 4 bases, the J end lost 0 bases, and 9 bases lay between the germline ends. CDR3 size: 14 residues. The DNA of the CDR3 is TGTGCCAGCAGTGGGCGGGGCGTGAACACTGAAGCTTTCTTT. Translating it yields CASSGRGVNTEAFF.

This clonotype was observed at least ten times. This rearrangement joins TRBV20-1 to TRBJ2-3; a weak D match, TRBD1 (5 bases). CDR1 DFQATT and CDR2 SNEGSKA come from the germline V gene (reference sequence). There are 13 residues in the CDR3. Trimming cost V 2 bases and J 2 bases, with 8 bases left between them. The CDR3: CSARQTVTDTQYF. Written as DNA, the CDR3 is TGCAGTGCTAGACAGACAGTCACAGATACGCAGTATTTT.

This clonotype was seen repeatedly, ten times or more. V usage is TRBV7-9 and J usage is TRBJ2-7; 8 nucleotides agree with TRBD1. Germline CDR1 reads SEHNR; CDR2 reads FQNEAQ (reference sequence). The CDR3 loop spans 14 amino acids. Unmatched junction bases numbered 5, after V lost 5 bases and J lost 2 bases. The CDR3 DNA is TGTGCCAGCAGCGGGGGACAGGTCCCCTACGAGCAGTACTTC. Translated: CASSGGQVPYEQYF.

This clonotype was counted at least ten times. This rearrangement joins TRBV24-1 to TRBJ2-7; 9 bases line up with TRBD2. Germline V gene sequence: CDR1 KGHDR, CDR2 SFDVKD. Trimming took 7 bases from V and 2 from J; bases not matched to a gene: 8. The CDR3 runs to 15 residues. The CDR3 sequence is CATSEGLANTYEQYF. The CDR3 nucleotides read TGTGCCACCAGCGAAGGACTAGCGAATACCTACGAGCAGTACTTC.

The rearrangement joins TRBV7-9 to TRBJ2-5; D is uncertain. The CDR3 loop spans 13 amino acids. The V and J ends lost 1 base and 4 bases respectively, with 7 bases between them. Germline-derived CDR1 and CDR2 are SEHNR and FQNEAQ (reference sequence). In DNA, the CDR3 is TGTGCCAGCAGCTTAGTCCTTGCAGAGACCCAGTACTTC. It codes for CASSLVLAETQYF.

This clonotype was picked up many times. The chain recombines TRBV6-5 with TRBJ1-5, with unresolved D. Per the germline V gene, CDR1 is MNHEY and CDR2 is SVGAGI. V shed 4 bases and J shed 5 bases, with 15 bases lying between them. This CDR3 contains 15 residues. CDR3 region: CASSSIQMSHQPQHF. The CDR3 DNA is TGTGCCAGCAGTTCGATACAAATGAGCCATCAGCCCCAGCATTTT.

As concerns this clonotype: It may be a read error: a sequence one base away is much more abundant. V usage is TRBV20-1 and J usage is TRBJ1-1; 7 bases map to TRBD1. Per germline, CDR1 DFQATT and CDR2 SNEGSKA (reference sequence). CDR3 size: 16 residues. CDR3 in DNA: TGCTGTGCTCTCAACAGGGGTAGAGGGATGAACACTGAAGCTTTCTTT. This translates into CCALNRGRGMNTEAFF.

This clonotype has a count of ten or more. The CDR3 here is CASSAQGNQPQHF. DNA for the CDR3: TGTGCCAGCTCAGCTCAGGGGAATCAGCCCCAGCATTTT. This sequence joins TRBV18 and TRBJ1-5, with a tentative D call TRBD1 (6 bases). Germline CDR1 and CDR2: KGHSH and LQKENI. The germline V and J ends were trimmed by 5 bases and 4 bases, with 9 bases remaining between them. The CDR3 spans 13 residues. The variable domain in full, with the rest retrieved from reference TRBV18 and TRBJ1-5, is NAGVMQNPRHLVRRRGQEARLRCSPMKGHSHVYWYRQLPEEGLKFMVYLQKENIIDESGMPKERFSAEFPKEGPSILRIQQVVRGDSAAYFCASSAQGNQPQHFGDGTRLSIL.

This clonotype was counted a few times. This chain joins TRBV20-1 and TRBJ2-1; D is undetermined. This CDR3 has 11 residues. Germline assignment: CDR1 DFQATT and CDR2 SNEGSKA (reference sequence). V was cut by 2 bases and J by 15 bases, with 14 bases left in between. CDR3 sequence (DNA): TGCAGTGCTAGACACACAGAGTTTCTGTTCTTC. Translated, it gives CSARHTEFLFF.

This clonotype was recorded many times. The CDR3 loop is CASSLSGKGTEAFF. The CDR3 region has the DNA TGCGCCAGCAGCTTGTCGGGTAAGGGCACTGAAGCTTTCTTT. V is TRBV5-1 and J is TRBJ1-1; D unclear. Germline V lookup: CDR1 SGHRS, CDR2 YFSETQ. Trimming stripped 1 base from V and 4 bases from J, with 11 bases between. CDR3 length: 14 amino acids.

This clonotype was seen more than once but under ten times. J is TRBJ2-7 and V is TRBV11-3; the match to TRBD1 covers 10 bases. Germline CDR1 is SGHNT and CDR2 is YENEEA. The CDR3 spans 15 residues. J lost 3 bases, V lost 5 bases, and 7 bases had no gene match. CDR3 sequence: CASSPGQGINYEQYF. The CDR3 DNA reads TGTGCCAGCAGCCCGGGACAGGGGATTAACTACGAGCAGTACTTC.

This clonotype was found many times. The chain joins TRBV4-2 to TRBJ2-2; TRBD2 aligns across 7 bases. The length of the CDR3 is 18 residues. CDR1 is LGHNA and CDR2 is YNFKEQ in the germline V gene. V was clipped by 0 bases and J by 5 bases; unmatched bases: 12. The CDR3 DNA reads TGTGCCAGCAGCCAAGATCGAGGGGTAGCGGGCGAAACCGGGGAGCTGTTTTTT. Translated, it gives CASSQDRGVAGETGELFF.

CDR3 in amino acids: CASSSAASGGQETQYF. CDR3 nucleotide sequence: TGTGCCAGCAGCTCGGCGGCTAGCGGGGGCCAAGAGACCCAGTACTTC. The V call is TRBV7-2, the J call TRBJ2-5, with 10 bases matching TRBD2. With 4 bases clipped from V and 1 base from J, the junction kept 6 bases outside the gene matches. The CDR3 has 16 residues. Germline-derived CDR1 and CDR2 are SGHTA and FQGNSA.

This clonotype was seen at least ten times. This chain joins TRBV29-1 and TRBJ1-2; D may be TRBD1 (6 bases). This CDR3 region has 12 residues. The ends were cut back, 6 bases at V and 2 bases at J, with 10 bases in the middle. CDR1 is SQVTM and CDR2 is ANQGSEA in the germline V gene. CDR3 residues: CSVGGQNYGYTF. CDR3 nucleotides: TGCAGCGTCGGAGGACAGAACTATGGCTACACCTTC.

This clonotype was counted many times. The chain recombines TRBV7-3 with TRBJ2-5; D is ambiguous. The V gene lost 5 bases and the J gene lost 5 bases, with 12 bases spanning the gap. Germline V gene data show CDR1 as SGHTA and CDR2 as FQGTGA. The length of the CDR3 is 13 residues. The DNA of the CDR3 is TGTGCCAGCAGCACCCAGCCTGCTGAGACCCAGTACTTC. Its translation is CASSTQPAETQYF.

This clonotype was picked up a small number of times. Mismatch with germline at one junction end may stem from a read error. V and J are TRBV4-1 and TRBJ1-2, with 7 nucleotides matching TRBD1. Germline CDR1 reads MGHRA; CDR2 reads YSYEKL. The CDR3 contains 12 residues. CDR3: CASSRAGGGPYF. The CDR3 nucleotides are TGCGCCAGCAGCCGGGCAGGGGGAGGCCCCTACTTC.

This clonotype was seen ten or more times. The chain joins TRBV7-3 to TRBJ2-3, with 8 bases fitting TRBD2. CDR1 and CDR2 (germline): SGHTA, FQGTGA. Trimming cost V 5 bases and J 4 bases; bases outside gene matches: 11. The CDR3 sequence is 16 residues long. CDR3 sequence: CASSPKVAGSADTQYF. The CDR3 DNA is TGTGCCAGCAGCCCTAAGGTAGCGGGGTCGGCAGATACGCAGTATTTT.

V is TRBV19 and J is TRBJ2-2; D ambiguous. Germline V gene lookup returns CDR1 LNHDA and CDR2 SQIVND (reference sequence). This CDR3 is built from 17 residues. V was trimmed by 5 bases and J by 0 bases, leaving 16 bases between them. The CDR3 sequence is CASSPRSWGTNTGELFF. In DNA form, the CDR3 reads TGTGCCAGTAGTCCCAGGAGTTGGGGAACGAACACCGGGGAGCTGTTTTTT.

The V call is TRBV20-1, the J call TRBJ2-3, with TRBD2 matching over 8 bases. The germline CDR1 and CDR2 sequences are DFQATT and SNEGSKA (reference sequence). Losses at the gene ends were 6 bases for V and 3 bases for J; bases not matched to a gene: 2. This CDR3 is built from 12 residues. CDR3 bases: TGCAGTGCGGGACTAGTGACAGATACGCAGTATTTT. It encodes CSAGLVTDTQYF.

This clonotype came up many times. J is TRBJ2-7 and V is TRBV7-2, with a tentative D call TRBD2 (5 bases). The V end lost 2 bases, the J end lost 6 bases, and 8 bases lay between the germline ends. This CDR3 is 12 amino acids long. Germline CDR1 reads SGHTA; CDR2 reads FQGNSA. The CDR3 sequence is CASSLWEREQYF. The DNA for the CDR3 is TGTGCCAGCAGCTTATGGGAGCGCGAGCAGTACTTC.

This clonotype was counted many times. V is TRBV5-6 and J is TRBJ1-6; 7 nucleotides match TRBD1. CDR3 length: 16 amino acids. Trimming cost V 6 bases and J 9 bases; bases outside gene matches: 15. The germline CDR1 and CDR2 sequences are SGHDT and YYEEEE. The DNA for the CDR3 is TGTGCCAGCAACCTGGGACAGCTAGAGGTAGTTTCACCCCTCCACTTT. Its translation is CASNLGQLEVVSPLHF.

In its sample, this clonotype was seen many times. The chain carries TRBV7-2 and TRBJ1-6, with TRBD1 matching over 7 bases. CDR1 and CDR2 (germline): SGHTA, FQGNSA. This CDR3 is 16 amino acids long. With V trimmed by 0 bases and J by 7 bases, 6 bases remained unmatched. CDR3 loop: CASSLATNRGNSPLHF. CDR3 DNA: TGTGCCAGCAGCTTAGCGACGAACAGGGGCAATTCACCCCTCCACTTT.